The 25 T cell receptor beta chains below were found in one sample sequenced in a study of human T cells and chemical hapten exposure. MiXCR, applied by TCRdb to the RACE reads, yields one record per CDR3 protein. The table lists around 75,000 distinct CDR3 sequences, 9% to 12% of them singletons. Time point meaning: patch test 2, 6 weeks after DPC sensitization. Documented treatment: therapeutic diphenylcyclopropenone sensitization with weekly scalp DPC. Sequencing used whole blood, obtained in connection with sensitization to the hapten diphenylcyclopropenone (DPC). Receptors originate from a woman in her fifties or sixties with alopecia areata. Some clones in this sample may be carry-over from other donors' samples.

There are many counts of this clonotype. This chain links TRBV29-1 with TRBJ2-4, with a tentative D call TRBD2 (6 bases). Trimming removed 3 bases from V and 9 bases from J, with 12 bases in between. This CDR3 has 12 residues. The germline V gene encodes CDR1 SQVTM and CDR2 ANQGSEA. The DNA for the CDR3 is TGCAGCGTTGATGGCGGGGTCGGCATTCAGTACTTC. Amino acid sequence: CSVDGGVGIQYF.

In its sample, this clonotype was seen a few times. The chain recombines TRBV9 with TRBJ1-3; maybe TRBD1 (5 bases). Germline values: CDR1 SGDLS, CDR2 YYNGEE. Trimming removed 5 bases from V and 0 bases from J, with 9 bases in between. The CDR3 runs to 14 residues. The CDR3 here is CASSQGLSGNTIYF. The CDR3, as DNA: TGTGCCAGCAGTCAGGGTCTCTCTGGAAACACCATATATTTT.

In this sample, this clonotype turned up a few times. The CDR3 loop reads CASSLGTGPNTEAFF. As DNA, the CDR3 is TGCGCCAGCAGCTTGGGGACAGGGCCGAACACTGAAGCTTTCTTT. The V and J genes are TRBV5-1 and TRBJ1-1; TRBD1 matches at 8 bases. Germline V lookup: CDR1 SGHRS, CDR2 YFSETQ. V lost 0 bases, J lost 1 base, and 2 bases stayed unmatched. The CDR3 has 15 amino acids.

DNA for the CDR3: TGCAGCATCGACACTTCGAACACCGGGGAGCTGTTTTTT. This translates into CSIDTSNTGELFF. This chain uses TRBV29-1 with TRBJ2-2; D is uncertain. Germline V gene sequence: CDR1 SQVTM, CDR2 ANQGSEA. This CDR3 comprises 13 residues. V lost 8 bases to trimming and J lost 0 bases, with 10 bases between them.

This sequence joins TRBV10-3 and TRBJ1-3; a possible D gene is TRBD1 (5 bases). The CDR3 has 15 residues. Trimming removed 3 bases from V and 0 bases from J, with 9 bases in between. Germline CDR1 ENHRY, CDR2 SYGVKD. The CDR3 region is CAISEGARSGNTIYF. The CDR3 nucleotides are TGTGCCATCAGTGAAGGGGCCCGCTCTGGAAACACCATATATTTT.

CDR3 region: CSDIQGFPSYEQYF. CDR3 DNA: TGCAGCGATATACAGGGTTTTCCCTCCTACGAGCAGTACTTC. The chain is built from TRBV29-1 and TRBJ2-7; the D gene is possibly TRBD1 (6 bases). CDR1 SQVTM and CDR2 ANQGSEA come from the germline V gene. V was clipped by 7 bases and J by 0 bases, with 16 bases between them. CDR3 length equals 14 residues.

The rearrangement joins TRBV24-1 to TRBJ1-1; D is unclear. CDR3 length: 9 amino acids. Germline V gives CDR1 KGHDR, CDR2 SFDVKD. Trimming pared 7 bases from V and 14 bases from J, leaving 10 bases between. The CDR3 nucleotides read TGTGCCACCAGCCGAGGGCGCTTCTTT. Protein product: CATSRGRFF.

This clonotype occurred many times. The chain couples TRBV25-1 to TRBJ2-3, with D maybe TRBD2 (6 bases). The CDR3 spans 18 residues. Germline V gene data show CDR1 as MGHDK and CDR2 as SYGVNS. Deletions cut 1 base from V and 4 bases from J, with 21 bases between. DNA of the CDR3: TGTGCCAGCAGTGAATCCCGGAGGGCCACGTCCACCGCAGATACGCAGTATTTT. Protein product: CASSESRRATSTADTQYF. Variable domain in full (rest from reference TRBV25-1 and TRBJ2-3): EADIYQTPRYLVIGTGKKITLECSQTMGHDKMYWYQQDPGMELHLIHYSYGVNSTEKGDLSSESTVSRIRTEHFPLTLESARPSHTSQYLCASSESRRATSTADTQYFGPGTRLTVL.

The CDR3 reads CSARDREAGFVREQFF. The CDR3 DNA reads as TGCAGTGCTAGAGATCGGGAAGCGGGATTTGTACGTGAGCAGTTCTTC. This chain joins TRBV20-1 and TRBJ2-1; 7 positions agree with TRBD2. This CDR3 region has 16 residues. Germline CDR1 is DFQATT and CDR2 is SNEGSKA (reference sequence). With V trimmed by 0 bases and J by 9 bases, 14 bases remained unmatched.

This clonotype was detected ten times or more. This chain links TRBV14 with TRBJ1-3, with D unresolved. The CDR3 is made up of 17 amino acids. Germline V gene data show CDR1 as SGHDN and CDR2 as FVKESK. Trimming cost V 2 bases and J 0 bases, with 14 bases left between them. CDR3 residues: CASSQLQTSNSGNTIYF. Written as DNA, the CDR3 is TGTGCCAGCAGCCAACTACAGACGTCAAACTCTGGAAACACCATATATTTT.

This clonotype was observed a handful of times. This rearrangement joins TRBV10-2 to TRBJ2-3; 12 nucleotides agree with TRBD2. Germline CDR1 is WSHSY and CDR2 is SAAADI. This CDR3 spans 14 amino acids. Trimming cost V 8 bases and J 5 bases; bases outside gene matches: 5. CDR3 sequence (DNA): TGCGCCAGCTTACTAGCGGGAGGTGGAGATACGCAGTATTTT. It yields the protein CASLLAGGGDTQYF.

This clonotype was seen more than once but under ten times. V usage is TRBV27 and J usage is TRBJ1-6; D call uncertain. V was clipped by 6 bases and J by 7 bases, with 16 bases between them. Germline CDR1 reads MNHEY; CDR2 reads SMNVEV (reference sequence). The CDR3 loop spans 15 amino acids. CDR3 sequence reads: CASRENVGWNSPLHF. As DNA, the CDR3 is TGTGCCAGCAGGGAGAACGTAGGGTGGAATTCACCCCTCCACTTT.

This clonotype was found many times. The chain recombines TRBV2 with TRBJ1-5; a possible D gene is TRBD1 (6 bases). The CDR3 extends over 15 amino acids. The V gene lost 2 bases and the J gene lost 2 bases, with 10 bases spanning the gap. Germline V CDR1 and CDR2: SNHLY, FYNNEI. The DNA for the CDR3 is TGTGCCAGCAGTGAATCAGGGGTGGGCAATCAGCCCCAGCATTTT. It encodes CASSESGVGNQPQHF.

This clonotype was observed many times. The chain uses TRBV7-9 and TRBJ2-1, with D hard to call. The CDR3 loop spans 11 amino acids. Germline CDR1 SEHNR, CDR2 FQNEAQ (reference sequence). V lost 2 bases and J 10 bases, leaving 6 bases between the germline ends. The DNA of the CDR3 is TGTGCCAGCAGCTTACAAGGAGAGCAGTTCTTC. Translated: CASSLQGEQFF.

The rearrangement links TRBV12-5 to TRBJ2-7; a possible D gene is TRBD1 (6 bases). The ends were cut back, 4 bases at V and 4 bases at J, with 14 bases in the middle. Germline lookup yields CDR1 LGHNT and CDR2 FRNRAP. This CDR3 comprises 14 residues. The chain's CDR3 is CASGYEAGVYEQYF. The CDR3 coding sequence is TGTGCTAGTGGTTACGAGGCAGGGGTTTACGAGCAGTACTTC.

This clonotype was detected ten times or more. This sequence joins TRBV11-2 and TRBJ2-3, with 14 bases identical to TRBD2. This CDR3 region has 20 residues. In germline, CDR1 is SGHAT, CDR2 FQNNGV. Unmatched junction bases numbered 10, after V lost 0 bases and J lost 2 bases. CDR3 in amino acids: CASSLDLRLAGGPVTDTQYF. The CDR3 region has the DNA TGTGCCAGCAGCTTAGATCTTCGACTAGCGGGAGGGCCTGTCACAGATACGCAGTATTTT.

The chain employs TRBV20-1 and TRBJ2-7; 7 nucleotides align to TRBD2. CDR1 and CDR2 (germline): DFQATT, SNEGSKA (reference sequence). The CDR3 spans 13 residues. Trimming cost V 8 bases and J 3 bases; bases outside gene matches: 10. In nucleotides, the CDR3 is TGCAGTCCCCGAGGGACGGGAGGCTACGAGCAGTACTTC. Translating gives CSPRGTGGYEQYF.

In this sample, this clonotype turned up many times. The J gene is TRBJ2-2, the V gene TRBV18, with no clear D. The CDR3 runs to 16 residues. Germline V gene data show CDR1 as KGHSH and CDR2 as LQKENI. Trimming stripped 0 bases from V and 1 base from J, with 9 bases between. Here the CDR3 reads CASSPPVRMNTGELFF. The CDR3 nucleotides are TGTGCCAGCTCACCACCGGTTCGTATGAACACCGGGGAGCTGTTTTTT.

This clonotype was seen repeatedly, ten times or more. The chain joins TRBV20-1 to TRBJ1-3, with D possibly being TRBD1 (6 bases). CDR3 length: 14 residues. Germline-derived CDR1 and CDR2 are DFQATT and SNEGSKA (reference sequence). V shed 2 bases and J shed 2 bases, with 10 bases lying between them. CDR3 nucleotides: TGCAGTGCTAGACTAGGGGGGGCTGGAAACACCATATATTTT. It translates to CSARLGGAGNTIYF.

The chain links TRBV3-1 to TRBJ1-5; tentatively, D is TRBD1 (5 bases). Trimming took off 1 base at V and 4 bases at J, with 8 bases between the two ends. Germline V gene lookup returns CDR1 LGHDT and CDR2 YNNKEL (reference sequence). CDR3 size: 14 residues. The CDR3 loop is CASSQVDTNQPQHF. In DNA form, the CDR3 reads TGTGCCAGCAGCCAAGTGGACACAAATCAGCCCCAGCATTTT.

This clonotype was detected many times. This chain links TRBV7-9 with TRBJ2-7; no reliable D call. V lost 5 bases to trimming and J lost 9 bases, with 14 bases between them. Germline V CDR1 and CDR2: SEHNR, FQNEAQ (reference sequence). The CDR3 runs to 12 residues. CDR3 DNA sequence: TGTGCCAGCAGCCCTCTGGTTCCGGGGCAGTACTTC. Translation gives CASSPLVPGQYF. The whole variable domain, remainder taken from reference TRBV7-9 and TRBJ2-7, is DTGVSQNPRHKITKRGQNVTFRCDPISEHNRLYWYRQTLGQGPEFLTYFQNEAQLEKSRLLSDRFSAERPKGSFSTLEIQRTEQGDSAMYLCASSPLVPGQYFGPGTRLTVT.

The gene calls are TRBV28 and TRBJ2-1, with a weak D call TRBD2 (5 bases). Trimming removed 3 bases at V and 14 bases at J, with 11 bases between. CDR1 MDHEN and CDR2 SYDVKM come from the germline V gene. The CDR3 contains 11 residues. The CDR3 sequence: CASSFATGKFF. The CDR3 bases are TGTGCCAGCAGTTTTGCGACGGGAAAGTTCTTC.

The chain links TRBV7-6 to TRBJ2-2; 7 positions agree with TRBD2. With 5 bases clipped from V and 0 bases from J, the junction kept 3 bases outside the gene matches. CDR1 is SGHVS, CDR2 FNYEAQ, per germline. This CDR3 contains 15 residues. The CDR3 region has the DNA TGTGCCAGCAGCCTTAGCGGGTCGAACACCGGGGAGCTGTTTTTT. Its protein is CASSLSGSNTGELFF.

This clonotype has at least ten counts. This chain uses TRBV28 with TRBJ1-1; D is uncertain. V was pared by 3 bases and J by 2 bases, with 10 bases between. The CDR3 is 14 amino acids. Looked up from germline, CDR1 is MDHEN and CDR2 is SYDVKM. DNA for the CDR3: TGTGCCAGCAGTTTTGCGGGCCCCAACACTGAAGCTTTCTTT. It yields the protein CASSFAGPNTEAFF.

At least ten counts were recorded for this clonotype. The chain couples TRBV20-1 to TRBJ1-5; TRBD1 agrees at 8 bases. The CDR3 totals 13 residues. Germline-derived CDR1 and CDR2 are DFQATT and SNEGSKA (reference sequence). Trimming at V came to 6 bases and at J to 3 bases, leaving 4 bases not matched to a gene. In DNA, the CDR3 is TGCAGTGCCACGGACAGGGACAATCAGCCCCAGCATTTT. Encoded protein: CSATDRDNQPQHF.